This T cell receptor beta chain stems from a study of T cell responses to AZD1222 COVID-19 vaccine. Findings and caveats of the study: Close to half of spike-specific TCRs reportedly recognize unmutated variant regions. The sample set comprised mostly white British donors with more females, and clonal diversity was possibly underestimated. When two AZD1222 doses had been given, Spike-specific TCR breadth and depth rose.

The data were produced by immunoSEQ multiplex PCR, yet TCRdb's version contains in-frame clones alone and is incomplete. The sample lists about 80,000 clones; approximately 85% were seen once. As regards this clone: Its target is not known.

The trim removed 5 bases at V and 0 bases at J, leaving 13 bases unmatched. The CDR3 runs to 18 residues. CDR1 and CDR2 from the germline V gene are SEHNR and FQNEAQ (reference sequence). Second doses were pooled across both intervals (about 4 or about 12 weeks). The receptor was derived from an adult who received the AZD1222 COVID-19 vaccine. This specimen was peripheral blood, taken 28 days after the second AZD1222 dose. The chain has TRBV7-9 and TRBJ1-3, with TRBD1 identical over 7 bases. This CDR3 reads CASSKTPTGPLSGNTIYF. CDR3 nucleotide sequence: TGTGCCAGCAGCAAGACGCCGACAGGGCCCCTCTCTGGAAACACCATATATTTT.